Detailed here is one T cell receptor (beta chain). Antigen: not known. These data belong to a study of cytomegalovirus exposure and HLA in healthy donors. Primers included in the PCR were 60 Vbeta and 13 Jbeta primers. Using immunoSEQ multiplex PCR, the repertoire was profiled, and TCRdb retains in-frame clones only, with some absent. The profile shows 200,000 to 250,000 clones, more than 60% of them singletons. Study-wide results and limits: Analyses of presence and absence presupposed an approximately uniform sequencing depth across donors. A later analysis showed HLA-associated TCR beta chains outstripping equally common others in clonal expansion.

Germline loops: CDR1 SQVTM, CDR2 ANQGSEA. This CDR3 spans 13 amino acids. V shed 4 bases and J shed 4 bases, with 11 bases lying between them. Sequenced input: PBMCs. This TCR derives from a woman aged 55-69 years in good health and CMV-seropositive. V is TRBV29-1 and J is TRBJ1-5; D call uncertain. The CDR3 protein is CSVGRGGNQPQHF. The CDR3 DNA is TGCAGCGTTGGGCGGGGAGGGAATCAGCCCCAGCATTTT.